The 4 T cell receptor beta chains presented below share a single source sample, sequenced in a study of spatial heterogeneity in lung cancer. Findings and limits, study-wide: Counts of expanded intratumoral alpha and beta TCRs tracked tumor mutation counts.

TCRdb itself ran the 5' RACE reads through MiXCR, one entry per CDR3 protein. The sample carries about 20,000 distinct CDR3 sequences, roughly 7% recorded once. The time point here: sample taken at primary tumor resection. These receptors have no known antigen. Source: lung tumor tissue, taken at surgery. The receptors shown here come from a female donor with early-stage non-small cell lung cancer.

Sample share makes this clonotype medium-sized. The chain joins TRBV5-1 to TRBJ2-3; possibly TRBD1 or TRBD2 for D (5 bases each). Germline CDR1 SGHRS, CDR2 YFSETQ. The CDR3 covers 15 residues. The ends were cut back, 4 bases at V and 4 bases at J, with 16 bases in the middle. CDR3 region: CASSPGTPRSDTQYF. As DNA, the CDR3 is TGCGCCAGCAGCCCCGGGACCCCTCGATCAGATACGCAGTATTTT.

This clonotype turned up a few times. The CDR3 DNA sequence: TGTGCCAGCAGTCGAGCCCCTAGCGGGGGGGCCGGCAATGAGCAGTTCTTC. As protein: CASSRAPSGGAGNEQFF. The genes are TRBV5-6 and TRBJ2-1; 12 bases align to TRBD2. The CDR3 length is 17 residues. V trimming: 5 bases; J trimming: 6 bases; junction bases outside the gene matches: 12. In germline, CDR1 is SGHDT, CDR2 YYEEEE.

This clonotype has ten or more counts. The rearrangement joins TRBV6-2 or TRBV6-3 to TRBJ2-7; tentatively, D is TRBD1 or TRBD2 (5 bases each). The ends were cut back, 6 bases at V and 3 bases at J, with 18 bases in the middle. The CDR3 is made up of 15 amino acids. The germline V gene has CDR1 MNHEY and CDR2 SVGEGT. The CDR3: CASRFNWDVYYEQYF. DNA for the CDR3: TGTGCCAGCAGATTCAACTGGGACGTCTACTACGAGCAGTACTTC.

V usage is TRBV28 and J usage is TRBJ2-7, with TRBD2 as a possible D gene (6 bases). Trimming removed 4 bases at V and 6 bases at J, with 16 bases between. Germline CDR1 is MDHEN and CDR2 is SYDVKM. CDR3 size: 14 residues. In DNA form, the CDR3 reads TGTGCCAGCAGTTATCAATGGGGGGTACGCGAGCAGTACTTC. This codes for CASSYQWGVREQYF.